This is a list of T cell receptor beta chains from one sample in a study of shared clonotypes between healthy human individuals. Data came from immunoSEQ multiplex PCR; TCRdb stores just in-frame clones and leaves some out. The sample lists 2 million to 3 million clones, under 95% occurring once. The sequencing sample was made of naive CD4+ T cells from PBMCs. The receptors stem from a man younger than 35 in good health. Some clones in this sample may be carry-over from other donors' samples. Each CDR3 is given with its conserved first and last residue. Fields, in order: V gene, clone size, J gene, CDR3 protein. Clone size is given for some rows only: seen once, a few or many times, or a class if the clone is expanded.

v_call: TRBV7-9
clone_size: .
j_call: TRBJ2-3
cdr3_aa: CASSFSLQGTDTQYF

v_call: TRBV6-5
clone_size: .
j_call: TRBJ2-1
cdr3_aa: CASNPSGRGYNEQFF

v_call: TRBV6-1
clone_size: .
j_call: TRBJ1-2
cdr3_aa: CASSDGFSHGYTF

v_call: TRBV18
clone_size: .
j_call: .
cdr3_aa: CASSPVAGGSYEQYF

v_call: TRBV18
clone_size: .
j_call: TRBJ2-5
cdr3_aa: CASSPQTSGLETQYF

v_call: TRBV10-1
clone_size: .
j_call: TRBJ2-1
cdr3_aa: CASSEASGTREQFF

v_call: TRBV2
clone_size: .
j_call: TRBJ1-2
cdr3_aa: CASNPQSNYGYTF

v_call: TRBV23-1
clone_size: .
j_call: TRBJ2-7
cdr3_aa: CASSPLAGGRSYEQYF

v_call: TRBV5-1
clone_size: .
j_call: TRBJ1-1
cdr3_aa: CASSPPGLNTEAFF

v_call: TRBV2
clone_size: .
j_call: TRBJ2-5
cdr3_aa: CASSSTGAPETQYF

v_call: TRBV6-1
clone_size: .
j_call: TRBJ2-5
cdr3_aa: CASTLDRARETQYF

v_call: TRBV4-1
clone_size: .
j_call: TRBJ2-7
cdr3_aa: CASSQVVTGGAPWNEQYF

v_call: TRBV27
clone_size: .
j_call: TRBJ2-3
cdr3_aa: CASSRTDGTDTQYF

v_call: TRBV5-1
clone_size: once
j_call: TRBJ2-1
cdr3_aa: CASSHGGTAGLAPFF

v_call: TRBV6-5
clone_size: .
j_call: TRBJ2-7
cdr3_aa: CYRGRIKYF

v_call: TRBV2
clone_size: .
j_call: TRBJ1-3
cdr3_aa: CAGARDSGAGNTIYF

v_call: TRBV28
clone_size: .
j_call: TRBJ1-1
cdr3_aa: CASSSKSRGDTEAFF

v_call: TRBV5-1
clone_size: .
j_call: TRBJ2-1
cdr3_aa: CASSLGLGEGHEQFF

v_call: TRBV7-2
clone_size: .
j_call: TRBJ2-7
cdr3_aa: CASSLAQNTGGLNYEQYF

v_call: TRBV6-5
clone_size: .
j_call: TRBJ2-7
cdr3_aa: CASRGTSGSSYEQYF

v_call: TRBV21-1
clone_size: .
j_call: TRBJ2-7
cdr3_aa: CASSPPARGDEQYF

v_call: TRBV7-8
clone_size: .
j_call: TRBJ1-5
cdr3_aa: CASSLARGNRNQPQHF

v_call: TRBV7-2
clone_size: few
j_call: TRBJ2-3
cdr3_aa: CASSLGGQSTDTQYF

v_call: TRBV9
clone_size: .
j_call: TRBJ2-1
cdr3_aa: CASSLDGGFYNEQFF

v_call: TRBV11-2
clone_size: once
j_call: TRBJ2-7
cdr3_aa: CASRVWAEQYF

v_call: TRBV29-1
clone_size: .
j_call: TRBJ2-1
cdr3_aa: CSASSGDNEQFF

v_call: TRBV28
clone_size: .
j_call: TRBJ2-5
cdr3_aa: CASSLVGLAGGETQYF

v_call: TRBV7-3
clone_size: .
j_call: TRBJ2-3
cdr3_aa: CASSSGTDTQYF

v_call: TRBV5-1
clone_size: .
j_call: TRBJ1-1
cdr3_aa: CASSFSPNTEAFF

v_call: TRBV28
clone_size: .
j_call: TRBJ1-1
cdr3_aa: CASSSPQENTEAFF

v_call: TRBV28
clone_size: .
j_call: TRBJ2-3
cdr3_aa: CASSLRSSGRIDTQYF

v_call: TRBV5-1
clone_size: .
j_call: TRBJ2-2
cdr3_aa: CASSLAKGGLNTGELFF

v_call: TRBV7-2
clone_size: .
j_call: TRBJ2-5
cdr3_aa: CASGGGRGETQYF

v_call: TRBV5-1
clone_size: .
j_call: TRBJ1-4
cdr3_aa: CASSDGQVLNEKLFF

v_call: TRBV25-1
clone_size: .
j_call: TRBJ2-2
cdr3_aa: CASSDPGSGGELFF

v_call: TRBV5-1
clone_size: .
j_call: TRBJ2-1
cdr3_aa: CASSLADSSYNEQFF

v_call: TRBV11-2
clone_size: once
j_call: TRBJ2-7
cdr3_aa: CASSFGPYEQYF